The rows below give T cell receptor beta chains drawn from one sample of a study of cytomegalovirus exposure and HLA in healthy donors. This table comes from immunoSEQ multiplex PCR, and its TCRdb copy is limited to in-frame clones, with some not included. The data contain roughly 70,000 clones, around three quarters of them singletons. Sequencing used PBMCs. These receptors came from a middle-aged man in good health and CMV-seronegative. The CDR3 runs from the conserved cysteine through the conserved F or W. The D gene is left open where the match is weak. Some rows have no size entry. The others give once, few or many, or a class for an expanded clone.

V	D	size	J	DNA	CDR3
TRBV15	TRBD1	-	TRBJ2-1	TGTGCCACCAGCGATTGGACAGGGGGCAATGAGCAGTTCTTC	CATSDWTGGNEQFF
TRBV6-5	-	-	TRBJ2-2	TGTGCCAGCAGTTCGGACCCGGGACTCTACACCGGGGAGCTGTTTTTT	CASSSDPGLYTGELFF
TRBV28	-	few	TRBJ2-5	TGTGCCAGCAGTTTATCTAATCCAGGGGAGAAGACCCAGTACTTC	CASSLSNPGEKTQYF
TRBV6-5	-	-	TRBJ2-5	TGTGCCAGCACCCCGCCGGGGGATCAGTCCCAGTACTTC	CASTPPGDQSQYF
TRBV6-6	-	-	TRBJ2-1	TGTGCCAGCAGTTCCCCAGAGGCTGGTGGGGCTGAGCAGTTCTTC	CASSSPEAGGAEQFF
TRBV12-5	-	-	TRBJ1-2	TGTGCTAGTGGTTTGGCCGCTAACTATGGCTACACCTTC	CASGLAANYGYTF
TRBV5-1	TRBD1	-	TRBJ2-3	TGCGCCAGCACAACCTCCGGGACAGATGGGGATACGCAGTATTTT	CASTTSGTDGDTQYF
TRBV9	-	-	TRBJ1-2	TGTGCCAGCAGCGTAGGCGTCGGTAACTATGGCTACACCTTC	CASSVGVGNYGYTF
TRBV4-1	-	-	TRBJ1-5	TGCGCCAGCAGCCAAGAATCCGATACAGGGAATAGCAATCAGCCCCAGCATTTT	CASSQESDTGNSNQPQHF
TRBV6-4	-	once	TRBJ1-5	TGTGCCAGCAGCGACAGCGCCAATCAGCCCCAGCATTTT	CASSDSANQPQHF
TRBV5-4	TRBD1	-	TRBJ2-5	TGTGCCAGCAGCTTAAAAGACAGGGGGCTCGGGGAGACCCAGTACTTC	CASSLKDRGLGETQYF
TRBV6-1	TRBD2	few	TRBJ2-7	TGTGCCAGCAGTACAGCGGGAGGGTCCTACGAGCAGTACTTC	CASSTAGGSYEQYF
TRBV19	-	-	TRBJ2-1	TGTGCCAGTAGTATCCGGGGTTCCTACAATGAGCAGTTCTTC	CASSIRGSYNEQFF
TRBV5-4	-	-	TRBJ1-1	TGTGCCAGCAGCTTTAGGGGGAGTGACACTGAAGCTTTCTTT	CASSFRGSDTEAFF